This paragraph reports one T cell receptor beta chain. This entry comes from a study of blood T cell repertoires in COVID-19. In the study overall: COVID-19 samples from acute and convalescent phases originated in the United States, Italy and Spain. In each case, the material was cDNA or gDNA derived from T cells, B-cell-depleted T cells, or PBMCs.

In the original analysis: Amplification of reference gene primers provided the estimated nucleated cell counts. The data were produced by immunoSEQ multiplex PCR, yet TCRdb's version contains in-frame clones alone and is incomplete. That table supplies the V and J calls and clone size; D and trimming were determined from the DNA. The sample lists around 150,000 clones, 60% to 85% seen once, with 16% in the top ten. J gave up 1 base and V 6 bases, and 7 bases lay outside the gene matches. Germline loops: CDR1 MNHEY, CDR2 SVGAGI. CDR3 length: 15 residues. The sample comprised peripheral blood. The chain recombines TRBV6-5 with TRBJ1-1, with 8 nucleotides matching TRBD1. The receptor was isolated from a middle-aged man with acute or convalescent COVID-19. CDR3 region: CASSFDRGANTEAFF. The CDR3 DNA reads TGTGCCAGCAGCTTCGACAGGGGTGCGAACACTGAAGCTTTCTTT.